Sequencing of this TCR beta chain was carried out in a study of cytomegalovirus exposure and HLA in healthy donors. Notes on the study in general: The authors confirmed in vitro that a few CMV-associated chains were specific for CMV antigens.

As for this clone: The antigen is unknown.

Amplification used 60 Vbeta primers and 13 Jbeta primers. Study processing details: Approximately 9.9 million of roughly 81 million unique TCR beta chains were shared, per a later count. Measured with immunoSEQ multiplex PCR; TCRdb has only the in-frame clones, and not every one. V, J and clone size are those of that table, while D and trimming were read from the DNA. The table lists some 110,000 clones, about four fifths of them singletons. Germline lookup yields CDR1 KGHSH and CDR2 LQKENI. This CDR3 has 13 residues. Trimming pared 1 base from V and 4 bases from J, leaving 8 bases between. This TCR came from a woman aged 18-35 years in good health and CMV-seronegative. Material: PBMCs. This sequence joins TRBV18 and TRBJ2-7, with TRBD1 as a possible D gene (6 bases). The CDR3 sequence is CASSPLTGYEQYF. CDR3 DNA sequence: TGTGCCAGCTCACCACTTACAGGGTACGAGCAGTACTTC.